This is a list of T cell receptor beta chains from one sample in a study of T-cell memory formation after mild COVID-19. Each CDR3 protein gets one entry after TCRdb re-called the 5' RACE reads with MiXCR. The sample holds approximately 410,000 distinct CDR3 sequences, 23% seen once. The sequenced material came from PBMCs or a T cell subset sorted from them (not recorded which). Receptor source: an adult woman who had mild COVID-19 (a few samples of this study predate the infection). Cell type and time point are not known. The CDR3 runs from the conserved cysteine through the conserved F or W. D genes are given only for firm matches. Part of the rows lack a size; the others show once, few, many or a class for expanded clones.

v_gene	abundance	j_gene	d_gene	CDR3aa	CDR3nt
TRBV7-8	-	TRBJ1-2	-	CASSPTGGYNYGYTF	TGTGCCAGCAGCCCTACGGGGGGGTATAACTATGGCTACACCTTC
TRBV12-3/TRBV12-4	-	TRBJ2-3	TRBD1	CASSLVGRRGPDTQYF	TGTGCCAGCAGTTTAGTTGGCCGAAGGGGGCCAGATACGCAGTATTTT
TRBV5-1	-	TRBJ2-7	-	CASSWDLYEQYF	TGCGCCAGCAGCTGGGACCTATACGAGCAGTACTTC
TRBV5-6	-	TRBJ2-3	TRBD2	CASSPSYRLAGGPRYF	TGTGCCAGCAGCCCCTCCTATCGACTAGCGGGGGGGCCCCGGTATTTT
TRBV12-3/TRBV12-4	few	TRBJ1-2	-	CASSLGPHASGYTF	TGTGCCAGCAGTTTAGGTCCCCACGCCAGTGGCTACACCTTC
TRBV12-3/TRBV12-4	-	TRBJ2-1	TRBD2	CASSLGRTSGSFYNEQFF	TGTGCCAGCAGTTTAGGCCGGACTAGCGGGAGTTTTTACAATGAGCAGTTCTTC
TRBV20-1	-	TRBJ1-5	-	CSAQGKHYSNQPQHF	TGCAGTGCCCAGGGGAAACATTATAGCAATCAGCCCCAGCATTTT
TRBV4-1	-	TRBJ2-7	-	CASSQDARLEQYF	TGCGCCAGCAGCCAGGATGCGCGCCTCGAGCAGTACTTC
TRBV7-2	few	TRBJ2-7	TRBD1	CASSAGTDASYEQYF	TGTGCCAGCAGCGCCGGGACAGACGCATCCTACGAGCAGTACTTC
TRBV2	-	TRBJ2-1	TRBD1	CASSRQGRGEQFF	TGTGCCAGCAGCCGACAGGGGAGAGGCGAGCAGTTCTTC
TRBV2	-	TRBJ1-2	-	CASRPAGENYGYTF	TGTGCCAGCAGGCCGGCAGGGGAGAACTATGGCTACACCTTC
TRBV29-1	-	TRBJ2-5	-	CSVEDRSETQYF	TGCAGCGTTGAGGATCGATCGGAGACCCAGTACTTC
TRBV6-6	-	TRBJ2-7	-	CASSLEGGRYEQYF	TGTGCCAGCAGTCTAGAAGGGGGTCGCTACGAGCAGTACTTC
TRBV9	-	TRBJ2-1	TRBD1	CASTPVGATGGYEQFF	TGTGCCAGCACCCCCGTGGGCGCGACAGGGGGGTATGAGCAGTTCTTC
TRBV19	-	TRBJ2-1	TRBD2	CAGLDGLAGGPGNEQFF	TGTGCCGGCCTTGACGGACTGGCGGGAGGGCCGGGGAATGAGCAGTTCTTC
TRBV18	-	TRBJ2-3	TRBD1	CASSPTGTSRADTQYF	TGTGCCAGCTCACCGACAGGGACCTCCCGGGCAGATACGCAGTATTTT
TRBV5-1	many	TRBJ2-2	-	CASSFSGTGELFF	TGCGCCAGCAGCTTTTCAGGCACCGGGGAGCTGTTTTTT
TRBV2	-	TRBJ2-1	-	CASQGNEQFF	TGTGCCAGCCAGGGTAATGAGCAGTTCTTC
TRBV20-1	few	TRBJ1-4	-	CSAKIEKLFF	TGCAGTGCTAAGATTGAAAAACTGTTTTTT
TRBV20-1	-	TRBJ1-3	TRBD1	CSAPDRDRTGNTIYF	TGCAGTGCTCCGGACAGGGATCGAACTGGAAACACCATATATTTT
TRBV15	few	TRBJ1-2	-	CATSPRDPGYGYTF	TGTGCCACCAGCCCGAGGGACCCGGGCTATGGCTACACCTTC
TRBV19	-	TRBJ2-3	-	CASSIQGHNTDTQYF	TGTGCCAGTAGTATACAGGGGCATAACACAGATACGCAGTATTTT
TRBV6-2/TRBV6-3	-	TRBJ2-1	TRBD2	CASSYLSGLAEFF	TGTGCCAGCAGTTACCTATCCGGACTAGCTGAGTTCTTC
TRBV10-3	-	TRBJ1-2	-	CAISDPDLNYGYTF	TGTGCCATCAGTGACCCGGACTTGAACTATGGCTACACCTTC
TRBV19	many	TRBJ2-3	TRBD2	CAVYTSGGLTDTQYF	TGTGCTGTATATACTAGCGGGGGGTTGACAGATACGCAGTATTTT
TRBV4-2	few	TRBJ2-3	-	CASSQDQNRYTDTQYF	TGTGCCAGCAGCCAAGATCAAAACAGATACACAGATACGCAGTATTTT
TRBV9	few	TRBJ2-3	TRBD2	CASSVGAGGSPDTQYF	TGTGCCAGCAGCGTGGGAGCGGGGGGGAGTCCAGATACGCAGTATTTT
TRBV12-3/TRBV12-4	-	TRBJ1-2	-	CASRLTATGGYTF	TGTGCCAGCAGATTGACAGCTACGGGAGGCTACACCTTC
TRBV20-1	-	TRBJ1-1	TRBD1	CSAEGTGFSPEAFF	TGCAGTGCCGAAGGGACAGGGTTTTCCCCTGAAGCTTTCTTT
TRBV14	-	TRBJ1-1	-	CASSQPGEVYTEAFF	TGTGCCAGCAGCCAACCAGGGGAGGTCTACACTGAAGCTTTCTTT
TRBV29-1	few	TRBJ2-3	-	CSVEETDTQYF	TGCAGCGTTGAAGAGACAGATACGCAGTATTTT
TRBV18	-	TRBJ2-5	-	CASSPPSGETQYF	TGTGCCAGCTCACCACCCTCTGGAGAGACCCAGTACTTC
TRBV7-9	few	TRBJ2-7	-	CASSPEPPPHYEQYF	TGTGCCAGCAGCCCAGAACCCCCACCCCACTACGAGCAGTACTTC
TRBV2	-	TRBJ1-5	TRBD1	CASRGRRGGYQPQHF	TGTGCCAGCAGGGGCCGACGAGGGGGCTATCAGCCCCAGCATTTT
TRBV19	few	TRBJ2-2	-	CASSLGRLNTGELFF	TGTGCCAGTAGTTTGGGACGCTTGAACACCGGGGAGCTGTTTTTT
TRBV7-6	-	TRBJ2-5	TRBD1	CASSLGVDRGLETQYF	TGTGCCAGCAGCCTAGGGGTGGACAGGGGACTGGAGACCCAGTACTTC
TRBV4-3	-	TRBJ2-7	-	CASSQDRGGRFLYEQYF	TGCGCCAGCAGCCAAGATAGGGGCGGACGGTTCCTCTACGAGCAGTACTTC
TRBV12-3/TRBV12-4	few	TRBJ2-7	-	CASSHGVASVHEQYF	TGTGCCAGCAGTCATGGGGTCGCCAGTGTTCACGAGCAGTACTTC
TRBV29-1	few	TRBJ1-1	TRBD1	CSVVGTAPNTEAFF	TGCAGCGTTGTCGGGACAGCGCCAAACACTGAAGCTTTCTTT
TRBV7-2	few	TRBJ1-1	-	CASSPQTGLNTEAFF	TGTGCCAGCAGCCCACAGACAGGATTGAACACTGAAGCTTTCTTT
TRBV14	few	TRBJ2-2	-	CASSRDINTGELFF	TGTGCCAGCAGCCGGGACATCAACACCGGGGAGCTGTTTTTT
TRBV5-4	-	TRBJ2-7	TRBD1	CASSSGQGAGPYEQYF	TGTGCCAGCAGCTCTGGACAGGGAGCCGGACCCTACGAGCAGTACTTC
TRBV24-1	few	TRBJ2-3	-	CATSGRGRTDTQYF	TGTGCCACCAGTGGGAGGGGGCGGACAGATACGCAGTATTTT
TRBV5-1	-	TRBJ2-3	-	CASSSRDSRASTDTQYF	TGCGCCAGCAGCTCACGGGACTCACGTGCTAGCACAGATACGCAGTATTTT
TRBV7-9	-	TRBJ1-5	-	CASSLAAAAGQPQHF	TGTGCCAGCAGCTTAGCGGCGGCGGCGGGTCAGCCCCAGCATTTT
TRBV7-6	few	TRBJ2-3	TRBD2	CASSISGVTDTQYF	TGTGCCAGCAGCATAAGCGGGGTCACAGATACGCAGTATTTT
TRBV6-2/TRBV6-3	-	TRBJ2-1	TRBD1	CASSYRLGQYNEQFF	TGTGCCAGCAGTTACCGGTTGGGACAGTACAATGAGCAGTTCTTC